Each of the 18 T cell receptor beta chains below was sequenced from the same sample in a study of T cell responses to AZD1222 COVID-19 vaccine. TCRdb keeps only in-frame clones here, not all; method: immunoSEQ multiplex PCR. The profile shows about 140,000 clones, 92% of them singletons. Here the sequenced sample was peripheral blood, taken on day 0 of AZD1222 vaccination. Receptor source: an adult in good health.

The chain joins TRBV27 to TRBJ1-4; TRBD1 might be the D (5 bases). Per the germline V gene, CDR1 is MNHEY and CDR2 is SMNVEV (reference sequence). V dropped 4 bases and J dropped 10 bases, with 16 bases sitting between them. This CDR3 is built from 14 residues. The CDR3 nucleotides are TGTGCCAGCAGTTCTAGAGAGGGGCGTGGAAAACTGTTTTTT. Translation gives CASSSREGRGKLFF.

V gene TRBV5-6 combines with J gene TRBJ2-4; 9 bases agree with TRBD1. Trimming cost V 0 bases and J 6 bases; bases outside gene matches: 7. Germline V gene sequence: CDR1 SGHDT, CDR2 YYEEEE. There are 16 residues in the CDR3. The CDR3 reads CASSLAGGQGTNIQYF. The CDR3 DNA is TGTGCCAGCAGCTTGGCCGGGGGACAGGGAACAAACATTCAGTACTTC.

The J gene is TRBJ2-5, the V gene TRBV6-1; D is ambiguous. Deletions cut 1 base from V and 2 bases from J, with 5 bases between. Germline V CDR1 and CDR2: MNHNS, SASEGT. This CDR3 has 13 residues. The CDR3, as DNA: TGTGCCAGCAGTGAAGAGAATCAAGAGACCCAGTACTTC. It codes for CASSEENQETQYF.

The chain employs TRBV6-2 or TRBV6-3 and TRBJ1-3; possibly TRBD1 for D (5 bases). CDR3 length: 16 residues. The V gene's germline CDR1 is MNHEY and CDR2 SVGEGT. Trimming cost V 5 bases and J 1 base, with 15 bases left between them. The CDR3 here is CASSAERGWSGNTIYF. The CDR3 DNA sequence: TGTGCCAGCAGTGCCGAGAGGGGCTGGTCTGGAAACACCATATATTTT.

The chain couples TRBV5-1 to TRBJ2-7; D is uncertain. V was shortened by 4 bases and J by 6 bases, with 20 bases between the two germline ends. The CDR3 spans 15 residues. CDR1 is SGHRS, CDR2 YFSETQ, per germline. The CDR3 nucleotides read TGCGCCAGCAGCCCAAGGACGGTCGACCTGGGCGAGCAGTACTTC. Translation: CASSPRTVDLGEQYF.

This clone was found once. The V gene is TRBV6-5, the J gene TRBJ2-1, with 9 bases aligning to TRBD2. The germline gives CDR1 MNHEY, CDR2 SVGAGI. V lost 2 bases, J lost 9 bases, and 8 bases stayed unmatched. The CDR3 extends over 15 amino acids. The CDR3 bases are TGTGCCAGCAGTTACGGCGGTGGCGGGAGGGTTGAGCAGTTCTTC. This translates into CASSYGGGGRVEQFF.

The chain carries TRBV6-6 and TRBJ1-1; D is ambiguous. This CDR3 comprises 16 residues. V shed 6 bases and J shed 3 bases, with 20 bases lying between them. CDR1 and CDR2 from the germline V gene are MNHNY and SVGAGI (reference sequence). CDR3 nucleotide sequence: TGTGCCAGCAGACCTATTCCCCCGGCGGCTCACACTGAAGCTTTCTTT. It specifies CASRPIPPAAHTEAFF.

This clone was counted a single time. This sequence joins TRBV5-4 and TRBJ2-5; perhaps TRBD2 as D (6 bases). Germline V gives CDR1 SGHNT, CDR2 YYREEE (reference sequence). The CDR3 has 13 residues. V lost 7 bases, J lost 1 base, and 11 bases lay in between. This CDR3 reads CASGGAAQETQYF. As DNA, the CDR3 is TGTGCCAGCGGAGGGGCAGCCCAAGAGACCCAGTACTTC.

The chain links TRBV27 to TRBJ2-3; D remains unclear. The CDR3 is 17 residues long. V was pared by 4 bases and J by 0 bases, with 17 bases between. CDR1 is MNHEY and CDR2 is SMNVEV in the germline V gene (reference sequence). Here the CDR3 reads CASSSDRPGVSTDTQYF. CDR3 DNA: TGTGCCAGCAGTTCGGACCGGCCTGGAGTCAGCACAGATACGCAGTATTTT.

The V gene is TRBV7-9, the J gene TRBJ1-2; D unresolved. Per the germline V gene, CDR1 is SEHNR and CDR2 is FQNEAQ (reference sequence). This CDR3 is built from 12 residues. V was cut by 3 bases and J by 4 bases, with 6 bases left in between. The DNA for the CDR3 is TGTGCCAGCAGCTTGACATCCTATGGCTACACCTTC. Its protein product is CASSLTSYGYTF. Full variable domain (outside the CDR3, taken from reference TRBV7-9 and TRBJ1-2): DTGVSQNPRHKITKRGQNVTFRCDPISEHNRLYWYRQTLGQGPEFLTYFQNEAQLEKSRLLSDRFSAERPKGSFSTLEIQRTEQGDSAMYLCASSLTSYGYTFGSGTRLTVV.

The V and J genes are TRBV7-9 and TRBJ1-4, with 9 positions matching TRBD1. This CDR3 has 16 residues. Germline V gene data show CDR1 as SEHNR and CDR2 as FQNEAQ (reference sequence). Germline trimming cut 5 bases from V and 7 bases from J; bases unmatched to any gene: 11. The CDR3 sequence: CASSRGMGQGFEKLFF. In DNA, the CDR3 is TGTGCCAGCAGCAGGGGGATGGGACAGGGATTTGAAAAACTGTTTTTT.

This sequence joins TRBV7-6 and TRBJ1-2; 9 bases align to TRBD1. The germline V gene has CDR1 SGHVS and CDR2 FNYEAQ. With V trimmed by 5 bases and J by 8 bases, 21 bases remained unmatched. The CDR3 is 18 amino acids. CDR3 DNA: TGTGCCAGCAGCCGACAGGGGGACGGCTTTGAGGGGGCGGAGGGCTACACCTTC. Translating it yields CASSRQGDGFEGAEGYTF.

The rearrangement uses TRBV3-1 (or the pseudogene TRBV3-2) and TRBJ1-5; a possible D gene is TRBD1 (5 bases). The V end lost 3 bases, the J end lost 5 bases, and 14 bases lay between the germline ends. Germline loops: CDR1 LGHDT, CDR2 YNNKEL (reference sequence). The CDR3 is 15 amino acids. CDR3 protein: CASSQSEGGDQPQHF. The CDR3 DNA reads TGTGCCAGCAGCCAGTCCGAGGGAGGGGATCAGCCCCAGCATTTT.

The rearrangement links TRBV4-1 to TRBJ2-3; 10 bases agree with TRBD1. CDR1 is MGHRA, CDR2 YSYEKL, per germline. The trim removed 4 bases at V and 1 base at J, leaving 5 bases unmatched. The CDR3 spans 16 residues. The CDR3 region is CASSPGGTGGTDTQYF. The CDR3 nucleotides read TGCGCCAGCAGCCCCGGCGGGACAGGGGGCACAGATACGCAGTATTTT.

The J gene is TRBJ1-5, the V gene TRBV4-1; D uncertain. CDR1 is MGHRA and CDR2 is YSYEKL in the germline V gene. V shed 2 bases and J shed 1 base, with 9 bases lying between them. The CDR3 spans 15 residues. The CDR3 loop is CASSQYDGSNQPQHF. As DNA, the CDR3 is TGCGCCAGCAGCCAATATGACGGCAGCAATCAGCCCCAGCATTTT.

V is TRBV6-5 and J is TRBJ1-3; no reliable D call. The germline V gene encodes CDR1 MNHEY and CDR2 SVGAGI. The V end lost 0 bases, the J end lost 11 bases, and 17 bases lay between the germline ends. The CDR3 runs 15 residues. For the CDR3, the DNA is TGTGCCAGCAGTTACTCGAGGGCACAACCCGTCCCCATATATTTT. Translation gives CASSYSRAQPVPIYF.

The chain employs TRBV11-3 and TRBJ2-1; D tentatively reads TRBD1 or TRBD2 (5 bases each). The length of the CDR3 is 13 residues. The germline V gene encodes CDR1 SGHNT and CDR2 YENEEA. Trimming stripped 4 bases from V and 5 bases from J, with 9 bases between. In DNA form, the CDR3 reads TGTGCCAGCAGCTGGGACGGAGACAATGAGCAGTTCTTC. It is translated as CASSWDGDNEQFF.

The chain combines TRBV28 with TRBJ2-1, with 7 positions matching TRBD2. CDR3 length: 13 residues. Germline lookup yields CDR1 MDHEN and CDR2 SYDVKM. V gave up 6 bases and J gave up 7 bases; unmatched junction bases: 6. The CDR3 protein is CASRRGSSNEQFF. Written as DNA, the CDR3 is TGTGCCAGCAGGCGCGGGAGTAGTAATGAGCAGTTCTTC.